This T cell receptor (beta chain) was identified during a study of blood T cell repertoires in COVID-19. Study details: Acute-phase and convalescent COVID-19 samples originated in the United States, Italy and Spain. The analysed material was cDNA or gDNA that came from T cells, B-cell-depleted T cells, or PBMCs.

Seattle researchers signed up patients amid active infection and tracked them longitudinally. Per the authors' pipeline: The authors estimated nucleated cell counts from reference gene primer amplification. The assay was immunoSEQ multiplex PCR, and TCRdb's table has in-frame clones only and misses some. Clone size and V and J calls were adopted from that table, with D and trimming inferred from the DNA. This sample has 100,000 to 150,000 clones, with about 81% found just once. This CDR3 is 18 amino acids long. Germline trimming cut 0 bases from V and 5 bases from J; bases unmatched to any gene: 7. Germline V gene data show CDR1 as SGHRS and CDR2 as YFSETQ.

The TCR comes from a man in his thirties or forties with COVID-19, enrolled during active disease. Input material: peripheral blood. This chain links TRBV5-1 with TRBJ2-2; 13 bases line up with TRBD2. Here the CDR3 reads CASSLGTSGGPETGELFF. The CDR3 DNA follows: TGCGCCAGCAGCTTGGGGACTAGCGGGGGCCCTGAAACCGGGGAGCTGTTTTTT.